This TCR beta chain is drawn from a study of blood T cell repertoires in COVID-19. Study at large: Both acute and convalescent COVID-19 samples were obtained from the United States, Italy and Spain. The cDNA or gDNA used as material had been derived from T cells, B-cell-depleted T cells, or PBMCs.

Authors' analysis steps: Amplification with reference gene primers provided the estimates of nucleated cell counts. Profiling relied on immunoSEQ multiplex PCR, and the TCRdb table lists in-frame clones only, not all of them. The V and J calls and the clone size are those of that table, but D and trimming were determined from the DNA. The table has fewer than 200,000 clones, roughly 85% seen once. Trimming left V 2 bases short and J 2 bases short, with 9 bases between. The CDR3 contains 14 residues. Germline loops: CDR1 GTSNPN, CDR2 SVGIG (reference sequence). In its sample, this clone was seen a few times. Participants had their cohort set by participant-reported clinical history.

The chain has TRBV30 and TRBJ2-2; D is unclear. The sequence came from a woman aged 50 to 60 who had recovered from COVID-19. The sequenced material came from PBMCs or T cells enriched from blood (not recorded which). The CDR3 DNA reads TGTGCCTGGAGTACCTATTTTAACACCGGGGAGCTGTTTTTT. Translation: CAWSTYFNTGELFF.